These T cell receptor beta chains were read from a single sample in a study of T-cell memory formation after mild COVID-19. MiXCR, run by TCRdb on the 5' RACE reads, gives a single entry per CDR3 protein. The sample contains some 440,000 distinct CDR3 sequences, around a quarter of which appear only once. Input material: PBMCs or a T cell subset sorted from them (not recorded which). All receptors derive from an adult woman who had mild COVID-19 (a few samples of this study predate the infection). Cell type and time point are not known. The CDR3 runs from the conserved cysteine through the conserved F or W. D genes are given only for firm matches. The size of a clone is reported for some rows only, either as once, few or many, or as a class for expanded clones.

TRBD1,TRBV7-9,few,TRBJ2-7,TGTGCCAGCAGCTCCAGCCTCGCCGGGACAGCGGCTTTCTACGAGCAGTACTTC,CASSSSLAGTAAFYEQYF
TRBD2,TRBV10-2,few,TRBJ2-5,TGCGCCAGCAGGACACGGACTAGCCAAGAGACCCAGTACTTC,CASRTRTSQETQYF
TRBD1,TRBV6-1,many,TRBJ2-5,TGTGCCAGCAGCCGGGACAGAGAAGAGACCCAGTACTTC,CASSRDREETQYF
TRBD2,TRBV20-1,NA,TRBJ2-1,TGCAGTGCTAGTAGCGGGGGCCACAATGAGCAGTTCTTC,CSASSGGHNEQFF
NA,TRBV5-6,few,TRBJ2-7,TGTGCCAGCGGGCGGGGCTCCGGGACCGTCTACGAGCAGTACTTC,CASGRGSGTVYEQYF
NA,TRBV25-1,NA,TRBJ2-5,TGTGCCAGCACTTTCATCACAGGGAAAGGGGAGACCCAGTACTTC,CASTFITGKGETQYF
TRBD2,TRBV29-1,NA,TRBJ2-7,TGCAGCGTTGAGTTCCGGGAGGGACCCTCCTACGAGCAGTACTTC,CSVEFREGPSYEQYF
TRBD1,TRBV15,NA,TRBJ2-7,TGTGCCACCAGAGACAGGGGTTCCTACGAGCAGTACTTC,CATRDRGSYEQYF
NA,TRBV20-1,NA,TRBJ1-1,TGCAGTGCAGAGGGACGGTTGAACACTGAAGCTTTCTTT,CSAEGRLNTEAFF
NA,TRBV25-1,NA,TRBJ1-1,TGTGCCAGCAGTTCGAAGGGGAACACTGAAGCTTTCTTT,CASSSKGNTEAFF
NA,TRBV20-1,many,TRBJ1-1,TGCAGTGCTAGTATCCCGGGGGACACTGAAGCTTTCTTT,CSASIPGDTEAFF
TRBD1,TRBV6-1,few,TRBJ2-7,TGTGCCAGCAGAAGGACAGGGGGCTCCATATCCTACGAGCAGTACTTC,CASRRTGGSISYEQYF
TRBD2,TRBV25-1,NA,TRBJ2-1,TGTGCCAGCGCCGGGACTAGCGGGAGTTCCTACAATGAGCAGTTCTTC,CASAGTSGSSYNEQFF
TRBD2,TRBV24-1,few,TRBJ2-2,TGTGCCACCAGTGATCCCCCCAGCGGGAGAGGTGGGGAGCTGTTTTTT,CATSDPPSGRGGELFF
TRBD2,TRBV6-5,NA,TRBJ2-3,TGTGCCAGCAGTTACTCGAAGACGGGAGGTGGAGATACGCAGTATTTT,CASSYSKTGGGDTQYF
NA,TRBV7-8,NA,TRBJ2-3,TGTGCCAGCAGCTTCACGGTTGGGGACTTACCCACAGATACGCAGTATTTT,CASSFTVGDLPTDTQYF
TRBD2,TRBV11-3,NA,TRBJ2-3,TGTGCCAGCAGCGCCCTAGCGGGGGGCCACTTTGCAGATACGCAGTATTTT,CASSALAGGHFADTQYF
TRBD2,TRBV5-6,NA,TRBJ2-5,TGTGCCAGCACCCCGGAAGGAAACTTAGCGGGGGGTCGTCAAGAGACCCAGTACTTC,CASTPEGNLAGGRQETQYF
NA,TRBV2,NA,TRBJ2-2,TGTGCCAGCAGGCCCAACCAACAGGGGGAGCTGTTTTTT,CASRPNQQGELFF
NA,TRBV29-1,NA,TRBJ2-1,TGCAGCGTCCCTTTGCTGGAGGGCGGTGGGAATGAGCAGTTCTTC,CSVPLLEGGGNEQFF
NA,TRBV7-9,NA,TRBJ2-5,TGTGCCAGCAGCTTAGGGGTCGGCTGGGAGGAGACCCAGTACTTC,CASSLGVGWEETQYF
TRBD1,TRBV20-1,NA,TRBJ2-1,TGCAGCCCTGAGAGACAGGGTTACAATGAGCAGTTCTTC,CSPERQGYNEQFF
TRBD1,TRBV6-5,few,TRBJ2-3,TGTGCCAGCAGTTACTCGGGCAGGGGGAAAGATACGCAGTATTTT,CASSYSGRGKDTQYF
NA,TRBV20-1,NA,TRBJ2-5,TGCAGTGCTAGGAAAGGGAAGGGAGAGACCCAGTACTTC,CSARKGKGETQYF
TRBD1,TRBV2,NA,TRBJ2-7,TGTGCCATGCGGACAGGGGGCTCCTACGAGCAGTACTTC,CAMRTGGSYEQYF
NA,TRBV7-3,NA,TRBJ1-6,TGTGCCAGCAGCATCAGGGGTTCCTTTCGTTCACCCCTCCACTTT,CASSIRGSFRSPLHF
TRBD1,TRBV5-1,NA,TRBJ2-3,TGCGCCAGCAGCCTGGGACAGGGACCGGGCACAGATACGCAGTATTTT,CASSLGQGPGTDTQYF
NA,TRBV12-3/TRBV12-4,few,TRBJ1-2,TGTGCCAGCAGTCCATATCTCCGACAGTCTACCTATGGCTACACCTTC,CASSPYLRQSTYGYTF
TRBD1,TRBV3-1,NA,TRBJ1-5,TGTGCCAGCAGCCTACGCGGGACAGTAAATCAGCCCCAGCATTTT,CASSLRGTVNQPQHF
NA,TRBV5-5,NA,TRBJ2-3,TGTGCCAGCAGCTCCCGGGACTTCCCCCTTGATACGCAGTATTTT,CASSSRDFPLDTQYF
NA,TRBV9,NA,TRBJ1-1,TGTGCCAGCAGCGTAGTGGCAGGGAACACTGAAGCTTTCTTT,CASSVVAGNTEAFF
TRBD2,TRBV24-1,NA,TRBJ2-1,TGTGCCACCAGTGATTCTCAACCGGGAGGTGAGCAGTTCTTC,CATSDSQPGGEQFF
TRBD2,TRBV6-1,NA,TRBJ2-2,TGTGCCAGCAGTATAGTCTCTCTGGCGGGGGGCAAGGCCGGGGAGCTGTTTTTT,CASSIVSLAGGKAGELFF
NA,TRBV18,many,TRBJ2-2,TGTGCCAGCTCACAGGATTGGGACACCGGGGAGCTGTTTTTT,CASSQDWDTGELFF
NA,TRBV12-5,NA,TRBJ2-7,TGTGCTAGTGGTTTGGTACCAGATTACGAGCAGTACTTC,CASGLVPDYEQYF
NA,TRBV28,few,TRBJ2-3,TGTGCCAGCAGTTTCTCGCACACCTTCCACAGGCTGGATACGCAGTATTTT,CASSFSHTFHRLDTQYF
TRBD2,TRBV3-1,NA,TRBJ2-7,TGTGCCAGCAGCCAACGGTCTAGCGGGGGGTACTACGAGCAGTACTTC,CASSQRSSGGYYEQYF
TRBD1,TRBV11-2,few,TRBJ2-1,TGTGCCAGCAGCTTTGGCCCCCGACCTCGACAGGGGGCGATCGTGGGCGGGGGGTACAATGAGCAGTTCTTC,CASSFGPRPRQGAIVGGGYNEQFF
NA,TRBV20-1,NA,TRBJ2-3,TGCAGTGCTTACCCCTCCGCAGGGGGCACAGATACGCAGTATTTT,CSAYPSAGGTDTQYF
TRBD1,TRBV12-3/TRBV12-4,NA,TRBJ2-7,TGTGCCAGCAGTTTCAAACAGGGGTTCTCCTACGAGCAGTACTTC,CASSFKQGFSYEQYF
NA,TRBV3-1,NA,TRBJ2-3,TGTGCCAGCAGCCAACCCTCCAGGCCGGATACGCAGTATTTT,CASSQPSRPDTQYF
NA,TRBV21-1,few,TRBJ2-7,TGTGCCAGCAGCAAAGTTAAGACTAGCCCTTGCGAGCAGTACTTC,CASSKVKTSPCEQYF
TRBD1,TRBV7-2,NA,TRBJ1-5,TGTGCCAGCAGCTCGACAGGGGTTGGCAATCAGCCCCAGCATTTT,CASSSTGVGNQPQHF
TRBD1,TRBV7-3,NA,TRBJ2-3,TGTGCCAGCAGCACCCTCAGCCGGACAGGGGACGTTGCAGATACGCAGTATTTT,CASSTLSRTGDVADTQYF
TRBD1,TRBV19,few,TRBJ2-7,TGTGCCAGTAGTATTGGTCTGACAGGGTCTCACTACGAGCAGTACTTC,CASSIGLTGSHYEQYF
TRBD2,TRBV6-5,NA,TRBJ2-1,TGTGCCAGCAGTCCCTATAGCGGGAGGGGATACGAGCAGTTCTTC,CASSPYSGRGYEQFF
TRBD2,TRBV6-2/TRBV6-3,NA,TRBJ2-5,TGTGCCAGCAGTTACTCTGCTAGCGGGAGGGAAATTCAAGAGACCCAGTACTTC,CASSYSASGREIQETQYF
NA,TRBV4-1,NA,TRBJ2-5,TGCGCCAGCAGCGTCCGAATTTTCCAAGAGACCCAGTACTTC,CASSVRIFQETQYF
NA,TRBV5-1,NA,TRBJ1-3,TGCGCCAGTGGCCTCGGCAACTCTGGAAACACCATATATTTT,CASGLGNSGNTIYF
NA,TRBV5-1,NA,TRBJ2-3,TGCGCCAGCAGCCTCTTGGGCAGTTCGACAGATACGCAGTATTTT,CASSLLGSSTDTQYF
NA,TRBV12-3/TRBV12-4,few,TRBJ1-2,TGTGCCAGCAGCCCCACAGGGTGGTATGGCTACACCTTC,CASSPTGWYGYTF
NA,TRBV20-1,NA,TRBJ2-5,TGCAGTGCGCTCACTCACCGACCCTACCAAGAGACCCAGTACTTC,CSALTHRPYQETQYF
TRBD2,TRBV27,NA,TRBJ2-1,TGTGCCAGCAGTCCCCCGGGACTAGCGGTTCCAAAGCAGTTCTTC,CASSPPGLAVPKQFF
TRBD2,TRBV12-3/TRBV12-4,few,TRBJ2-1,TGTGCCAGCAGTTTGCGGGGGACCCACAATGAGCAGTTCTTC,CASSLRGTHNEQFF
NA,TRBV30,NA,TRBJ1-1,TGTGCCTGGGCAGGGTTCACTGAAGCTTTCTTT,CAWAGFTEAFF
TRBD1,TRBV6-2/TRBV6-3,NA,TRBJ1-1,TGTGCCAGCAGATTTTGGGCAAGCCGGGACAGGGGATTGAACACTGAAGCTTTCTTT,CASRFWASRDRGLNTEAFF
NA,TRBV20-1,NA,TRBJ2-5,TGCAGTGCTAGCGTATTCACGGAAGCGCGCGAGACCCAGTACTTC,CSASVFTEARETQYF
TRBD1,TRBV6-1,NA,TRBJ1-2,TGTGCCAGCAGTGAACCGGGACAGGGCTATGGCTACACCTTC,CASSEPGQGYGYTF
NA,TRBV6-6,NA,TRBJ1-3,TGTGCCAGCGAGACATATAACTCTGGAAACACCATATATTTT,CASETYNSGNTIYF